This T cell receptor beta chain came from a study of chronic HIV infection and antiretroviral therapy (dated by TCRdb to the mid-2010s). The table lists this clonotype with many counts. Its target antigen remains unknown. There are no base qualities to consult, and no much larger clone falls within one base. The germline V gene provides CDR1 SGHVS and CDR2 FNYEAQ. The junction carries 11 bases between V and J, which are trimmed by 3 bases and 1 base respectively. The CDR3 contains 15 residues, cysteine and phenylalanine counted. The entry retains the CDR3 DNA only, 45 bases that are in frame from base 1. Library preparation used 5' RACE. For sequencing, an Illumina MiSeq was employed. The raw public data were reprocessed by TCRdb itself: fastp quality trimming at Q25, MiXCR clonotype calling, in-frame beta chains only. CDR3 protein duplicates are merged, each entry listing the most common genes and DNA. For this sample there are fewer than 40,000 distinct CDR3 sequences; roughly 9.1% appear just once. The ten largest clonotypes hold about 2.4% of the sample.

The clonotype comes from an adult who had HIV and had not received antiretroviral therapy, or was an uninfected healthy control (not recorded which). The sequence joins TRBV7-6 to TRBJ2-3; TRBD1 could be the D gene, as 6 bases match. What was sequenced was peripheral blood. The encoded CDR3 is CASSFRAGGTDTQYF. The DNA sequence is TGTGCCAGCAGCTTCAGGGCAGGGGGCACAGATACGCAGTATTTT.